The 27 T cell receptor beta chains below were found in one sample sequenced in a study of T-cell memory formation after mild COVID-19. TCRdb re-derived calls from the 5' RACE reads in MiXCR, one entry per CDR3 protein. Among about 430,000 distinct CDR3 sequences, less than 25% were seen once, and the ten largest hold roughly 8.9%. What was sequenced was PBMCs or a T cell subset sorted from them (not recorded which). The receptors were sampled from an adult woman who had mild COVID-19 (a few samples of this study predate the infection). Cell type and time point are not known.

The chain couples TRBV7-9 to TRBJ2-7; TRBD2 matches at 10 bases. CDR1 and CDR2 (germline): SEHNR, FQNEAQ (reference sequence). The CDR3 spans 18 residues. The V and J ends lost 4 bases and 1 base, in that order; junction bases with no gene match: 13. For the CDR3, the DNA is TGTGCCAGCAGCTCCCTGACAGAGACTAGCGGGTCTTCCTACGAGCAGTACTTC. Protein: CASSSLTETSGSSYEQYF. The variable domain in full, completed from reference TRBV7-9 and TRBJ2-7, reads DTGVSQNPRHKITKRGQNVTFRCDPISEHNRLYWYRQTLGQGPEFLTYFQNEAQLEKSRLLSDRFSAERPKGSFSTLEIQRTEQGDSAMYLCASSSLTETSGSSYEQYFGPGTRLTVT.

This chain joins TRBV7-3 and TRBJ2-6; 10 bases map to TRBD2. Germline V CDR1 and CDR2: SGHTA, FQGTGA. The J segment lost 4 bases and the V segment lost 5 bases, leaving 11 bases of the junction unmatched. This CDR3 is 18 amino acids long. The CDR3 here is CASSAGLAGAPGANVLTF. The DNA for the CDR3 is TGTGCCAGCAGCGCCGGGCTAGCGGGAGCTCCAGGGGCCAACGTCCTGACTTTC. The full variable domain, in which reference TRBV7-3 and TRBJ2-6 provide the parts outside the CDR3, is GAGVSQTPSNKVTEKGKYVELRCDPISGHTALYWYRQSLGQGPEFLIYFQGTGAADDSGLPNDRFFAVRPEGSVSTLKIQRTERGDSAVYLCASSAGLAGAPGANVLTFGAGSRLTVL.

This clonotype has just a few counts. This chain joins TRBV20-1 and TRBJ2-5; D is perhaps TRBD1 or TRBD2 (6 bases each). CDR3 length: 14 amino acids. Germline V gives CDR1 DFQATT, CDR2 SNEGSKA (reference sequence). V was pared by 4 bases and J by 6 bases, with 18 bases between. The CDR3: CSAIARGPVKTQYF. CDR3 DNA: TGCAGTGCTATCGCACGGGGGCCAGTGAAGACCCAGTACTTC.

This clonotype was found once. The chain is built from TRBV7-9 and TRBJ1-1; 8 positions agree with TRBD1. CDR1 is SEHNR, CDR2 FQNEAQ, per germline (reference sequence). This CDR3 contains 13 residues. V lost 5 bases and J lost 9; bases outside the gene matches: 8. This CDR3 reads CASSARGPDKAFF. CDR3 nucleotides: TGTGCCAGCAGCGCCAGGGGGCCCGACAAAGCTTTCTTT.

The chain is built from TRBV5-6 and TRBJ2-5, with 8 positions matching TRBD1. The germline CDR1 and CDR2 sequences are SGHDT and YYEEEE. The V segment lost 2 bases and the J segment 5 bases; nucleotides outside the gene matches: 5. The CDR3 is 14 amino acids. In DNA, the CDR3 is TGTGCCAGCAGCTTCCGACAGGGGATCGAGACCCAGTACTTC. Encoded protein: CASSFRQGIETQYF.

This chain links TRBV9 with TRBJ2-2, with 7 positions matching TRBD2. V lost 4 bases and J lost 4; bases outside the gene matches: 7. The V gene's germline CDR1 is SGDLS and CDR2 YYNGEE. This CDR3 is 15 amino acids long. The CDR3 bases are TGTGCCAGCAGCCCAGGGAGGGCCTCCACCGGGGAGCTGTTTTTT. Its protein product is CASSPGRASTGELFF.

This sequence joins TRBV7-9 and TRBJ2-3; D not resolved. Germline V CDR1 and CDR2: SEHNR, FQNEAQ (reference sequence). The CDR3 contains 14 residues. Trimming took off 5 bases at V and 0 bases at J, with 9 bases between the two ends. The CDR3 region is CASSPSPSTDTQYF. CDR3 DNA sequence: TGTGCCAGCAGCCCCTCCCCTAGCACAGATACGCAGTATTTT.

This sequence joins TRBV6-5 and TRBJ2-5; weak D call: TRBD2 (5 bases). The CDR3 is 15 residues long. Trimming left V 5 bases short and J 2 bases short, with 15 bases between. CDR1 is MNHEY and CDR2 is SVGAGI in the germline V gene. This CDR3 is CASSVQLGWQETQYF. Written as DNA, the CDR3 is TGTGCCAGCAGTGTCCAACTAGGGTGGCAAGAGACCCAGTACTTC.

V and J are TRBV12-3 or TRBV12-4 and TRBJ2-3; D is perhaps TRBD2 (6 bases). This CDR3 region has 14 residues. V lost 3 bases, J lost 6 bases, and 13 bases lay in between. For the CDR3, the DNA is TGTGCCAGCAGTTTGGGGGGTCAGTCGGATACGCAGTATTTT. This codes for CASSLGGQSDTQYF.

V usage is TRBV19 and J usage is TRBJ2-7; D uncertain. Trimming took off 5 bases at V and 0 bases at J, with 11 bases between the two ends. The CDR3 is 14 amino acids. Germline CDR1 reads LNHDA; CDR2 reads SQIVND (reference sequence). CDR3 amino acids: CASSAGWGSYEQYF. In DNA, the CDR3 is TGTGCCAGTAGTGCAGGATGGGGCTCCTACGAGCAGTACTTC.

This chain links TRBV9 with TRBJ2-7; 11 nucleotides agree with TRBD2. Germline V CDR1 and CDR2: SGDLS, YYNGEE. With 8 bases clipped from V and 4 bases from J, the junction kept 8 bases outside the gene matches. CDR3 length: 14 amino acids. This CDR3 reads CASSVTSGTYEQYF. CDR3 nucleotides: TGTGCCAGTAGTGTGACTAGCGGGACGTACGAGCAGTACTTC. Variable domain in full (rest from reference TRBV9 and TRBJ2-7): DSGVTQTPKHLITATGQRVTLRCSPRSGDLSVYWYQQSLDQGLQFLIQYYNGEERAKGNILERFSAQQFPDLHSELNLSSLELGDSALYFCASSVTSGTYEQYFGPGTRLTVT.

This clonotype was counted between two and nine times. The V and J genes are TRBV27 and TRBJ1-4; TRBD1 might be the D (6 bases). The CDR3 has 15 amino acids. Germline V gene lookup returns CDR1 MNHEY and CDR2 SMNVEV (reference sequence). V dropped 6 bases and J dropped 3 bases, with 14 bases sitting between them. Here the CDR3 DNA reads TGTGCCAGCAGGCCTACAGGGTGGCCTAATGAAAAACTGTTTTTT. It encodes CASRPTGWPNEKLFF.

The chain recombines TRBV12-3 or TRBV12-4 with TRBJ1-3, with D unclear. The germline V and J ends were trimmed by 6 bases and 0 bases, with 9 bases remaining between them. This CDR3 is 14 amino acids long. The CDR3, as DNA: TGTGCCAGCAGCGACGAGAACTCTGGAAACACCATATATTTT. This sequence encodes CASSDENSGNTIYF.

The chain employs TRBV5-1 and TRBJ2-5, with D perhaps TRBD1 (5 bases). Trimming removed 0 bases from V and 0 bases from J, with 12 bases in between. Germline CDR1 and CDR2: SGHRS and YFSETQ. This CDR3 comprises 16 residues. DNA of the CDR3: TGCGCCAGCAGCTTGGAGGGGTTCCCGTACCAAGAGACCCAGTACTTC. Amino acid sequence: CASSLEGFPYQETQYF.

This clonotype was seen a few times. J is TRBJ1-1 and V is TRBV20-1; D is unclear. Germline V gene data show CDR1 as DFQATT and CDR2 as SNEGSKA (reference sequence). With 1 base removed from V and 4 bases from J, the gap between germline ends came to 10 bases. There are 13 residues in the CDR3. CDR3 bases: TGCAGTGCTAGAGCGACGTTAACCACTGAAGCTTTCTTT. This encodes CSARATLTTEAFF.

This clonotype occurred a few times. The chain combines TRBV7-2 with TRBJ1-2, with D uncertain. The V gene's germline CDR1 is SGHTA and CDR2 FQGNSA. The CDR3 is 12 residues long. The ends were cut back, 3 bases at V and 5 bases at J, with 7 bases in the middle. CDR3 region: CASSFSSYGYTF. The CDR3 DNA is TGTGCCAGCAGCTTTTCGAGTTATGGCTACACCTTC.

This clonotype was seen a handful of times. The chain employs TRBV5-5 and TRBJ1-5; D not resolved. The CDR3 spans 12 residues. Germline assignment: CDR1 SGHKS and CDR2 YYEKEE (reference sequence). Trimming removed 3 bases at V and 3 bases at J, with 4 bases between. As DNA, the CDR3 is TGTGCCAGCAGCTCGCCCAATCAGCCCCAGCATTTT. It yields the protein CASSSPNQPQHF.

This clonotype was detected a few times. The chain's CDR3 is CSARDYLGSYGYTF. The CDR3 region has the DNA TGCAGTGCTAGAGATTACCTAGGGTCCTATGGCTACACCTTC. The chain has TRBV20-1 and TRBJ1-2; no definite D call. Germline V CDR1 and CDR2: DFQATT, SNEGSKA (reference sequence). V was pared by 0 bases and J by 4 bases, with 12 bases between. This CDR3 contains 14 residues.

This chain connects TRBV5-1 to TRBJ2-7; D unresolved. This CDR3 has 13 amino acids. The germline V gene encodes CDR1 SGHRS and CDR2 YFSETQ. Trimming pared 1 base from V and 3 bases from J, leaving 8 bases between. The CDR3, as DNA: TGCGCCAGCAGCTTGTTATGGGGCTACGAGCAGTACTTC. This translates into CASSLLWGYEQYF. The variable domain in full, completed from reference TRBV5-1 and TRBJ2-7, reads KAGVTQTPRYLIKTRGQQVTLSCSPISGHRSVSWYQQTPGQGLQFLFEYFSETQRNKGNFPGRFSGRQFSNSRSEMNVSTLELGDSALYLCASSLLWGYEQYFGPGTRLTVT.

This clonotype was observed many times. The J gene is TRBJ2-7, the V gene TRBV27; 11 nucleotides align to TRBD1. This CDR3 has 17 residues. Germline V gene data show CDR1 as MNHEY and CDR2 as SMNVEV (reference sequence). J gave up 6 bases and V 2 bases, and 12 bases lay outside the gene matches. CDR3: CASSLVVGQGGKSEQYF. For the CDR3, the DNA is TGTGCCAGCAGTTTAGTTGTGGGACAGGGGGGTAAAAGCGAGCAGTACTTC.

The chain links TRBV20-1 to TRBJ1-1; unclear D gene. The ends were cut back, 5 bases at V and 0 bases at J, with 10 bases in the middle. The CDR3 loop spans 13 amino acids. Germline values: CDR1 DFQATT, CDR2 SNEGSKA (reference sequence). For the CDR3, the DNA is TGCAGTGCTCCACTTGACCTGAACACTGAAGCTTTCTTT. This gives the protein CSAPLDLNTEAFF.

This clonotype turned up a few times. This chain links TRBV12-3 or TRBV12-4 with TRBJ2-7; D gene ambiguous. Deletions cut 0 bases from V and 1 base from J, with 7 bases between. The CDR3 spans 14 residues. The CDR3 DNA reads as TGTGCCAGCAGTTTAGCCAGTAGTTCCTACGAGCAGTACTTC. Amino acid sequence: CASSLASSSYEQYF.

V usage is TRBV18 and J usage is TRBJ2-7, with 10 bases lining up with TRBD1. Germline V CDR1 and CDR2: KGHSH, LQKENI. The CDR3 has 14 residues. V trimming: 6 bases; J trimming: 4 bases; junction bases outside the gene matches: 6. The CDR3 sequence: CASSGTGVWYEQYF. The CDR3 DNA sequence: TGTGCCAGCTCCGGGACAGGGGTATGGTACGAGCAGTACTTC.

This sequence joins TRBV20-1 and TRBJ2-7; D call uncertain. CDR3 length equals 15 residues. Trimming cost V 0 bases and J 2 bases, with 14 bases left between them. Germline lookup yields CDR1 DFQATT and CDR2 SNEGSKA (reference sequence). The CDR3 reads CSARDPKGSTYEQYF. CDR3 bases: TGCAGTGCTAGAGATCCAAAGGGAAGCACCTACGAGCAGTACTTC.

This clonotype occurred a few times. J is TRBJ1-3 and V is TRBV4-2; 7 bases match TRBD1. Germline V gene data show CDR1 as LGHNA and CDR2 as YNFKEQ. The junction had 8 bases not matched to a gene; V was cut back by 3 bases and J by 0 bases. This CDR3 region has 17 residues. CDR3 bases: TGTGCCAGCAGCCAGTTGGGACAGACCTTCTCTGGAAACACCATATATTTT. It codes for CASSQLGQTFSGNTIYF.

This clonotype was detected only once. This sequence joins TRBV7-3 and TRBJ2-2; D may correspond to TRBD1 or TRBD2 (5 bases each). The ends were cut back, 1 base at V and 6 bases at J, with 12 bases in the middle. The CDR3 covers 15 residues. Germline CDR1 is SGHTA and CDR2 is FQGTGA. CDR3 loop: CASSLMPGAAGELFF. CDR3 coding DNA: TGTGCCAGCAGCTTAATGCCCGGGGCGGCCGGGGAGCTGTTTTTT.

Ten or more counts support this clonotype. V and J are TRBV2 and TRBJ2-1, with a tentative D call TRBD1 (7 bases). Trimming took 4 bases from V and 0 from J, leaving 16 bases between them. There are 17 residues in the CDR3. CDR1 and CDR2 (germline): SNHLY, FYNNEI. The CDR3 loop reads CASSARQGGSSYNEQFF. The DNA for the CDR3 is TGTGCCAGCAGTGCCCGACAGGGAGGTAGCTCCTACAATGAGCAGTTCTTC.